Listed here are 24 T cell receptor beta chains from one sample, sequenced in a study of OX40 agonist ivuxolimab in advanced cancers. Assay used: immunoSEQ multiplex PCR; TCRdb lists only in-frame clones, some missing. The profile covers more than 75,000 clones, with 70% to 90% appearing a single time and approximately 5% taken by the ten largest. Sequenced material: CD4+ or CD8+ T cells sorted from blood, taken in a trial of the OX40 agonist ivuxolimab. The receptors here all came from an adult with an advanced solid tumor such as melanoma, head and neck, liver or kidney cancer.

The gene calls are TRBV18 and TRBJ1-1, with D possibly being TRBD1 (5 bases). V lost 4 bases to trimming and J lost 0 bases, with 9 bases between them. The CDR3 length is 14 residues. CDR1 is KGHSH, CDR2 LQKENI, per germline. The CDR3 sequence is CASSLVRVNTEAFF. As DNA, the CDR3 is TGTGCCAGCTCACTGGTCAGGGTGAACACTGAAGCTTTCTTT.

This clone appeared a few times. V usage is TRBV5-1 and J usage is TRBJ1-2; 10 nucleotides align to TRBD1. Germline CDR1 SGHRS, CDR2 YFSETQ. The ends lost 4 bases at V and 10 bases at J; junction bases unmatched: 10. There are 14 residues in the CDR3. The chain's CDR3 is CASSTRAGQGDYTF. CDR3 coding DNA: TGCGCCAGCAGCACCCGGGCCGGACAGGGGGACTACACCTTC.

The V gene is TRBV5-1, the J gene TRBJ2-7; weak D call: TRBD2 (5 bases). The germline gives CDR1 SGHRS, CDR2 YFSETQ. This CDR3 comprises 14 residues. V shed 0 bases and J shed 5 bases, with 12 bases lying between them. The CDR3 sequence: CASSLVLGVHEQYF. The CDR3 DNA is TGCGCCAGCAGCTTGGTGCTCGGGGTCCACGAGCAGTACTTC. The full variable domain, with the rest looked up from reference TRBV5-1 and TRBJ2-7, is KAGVTQTPRYLIKTRGQQVTLSCSPISGHRSVSWYQQTPGQGLQFLFEYFSETQRNKGNFPGRFSGRQFSNSRSEMNVSTLELGDSALYLCASSLVLGVHEQYFGPGTRLTVT.

CDR3 in DNA: TGTGCCAGCAGCTCGCCGGGACTAGCGGGAGGGCCGGTAAAGACCCAGTACTTC. It specifies CASSSPGLAGGPVKTQYF. The chain recombines TRBV7-2 with TRBJ2-5, with 16 positions matching TRBD2. V trimming: 4 bases; J trimming: 6 bases; junction bases outside the gene matches: 11. The CDR3 extends over 18 amino acids. CDR1 is SGHTA, CDR2 FQGNSA, per germline. Full variable domain (remainder filled in from reference TRBV7-2 and TRBJ2-5): GAGVSQSPSNKVTEKGKDVELRCDPISGHTALYWYRQSLGQGLEFLIYFQGNSAPDKSGLPSDRFSAERTGGSVSTLTIQRTQQEDSAVYLCASSSPGLAGGPVKTQYFGPGTRLLVL.

The chain uses TRBV7-8 and TRBJ1-1; the D is unclear. Trimming took off 3 bases at V and 1 base at J, with 6 bases between the two ends. This CDR3 has 13 amino acids. The germline CDR1 and CDR2 sequences are SGHVS and FQNEAQ. The CDR3 DNA reads as TGTGCCAGCAGCTTGCGTCCGAACACTGAAGCTTTCTTT. Translating gives CASSLRPNTEAFF. Full variable domain (remainder filled in from reference TRBV7-8 and TRBJ1-1): GAGVSQSPRYKVAKRGQDVALRCDPISGHVSLFWYQQALGQGPEFLTYFQNEAQLDKSGLPSDRFFAERPEGSVSTLKIQRTQQEDSAVYLCASSLRPNTEAFFGQGTRLTVV.

The chain combines TRBV27 with TRBJ1-2, with 7 bases fitting TRBD1. Germline loops: CDR1 MNHEY, CDR2 SMNVEV (reference sequence). This CDR3 contains 14 residues. V lost 5 bases, J lost 5 bases, and 8 bases stayed unmatched. The CDR3 DNA follows: TGTGCCAGCAGTAGCCCGGGACAGATGTATGGCTACACCTTC. Translated: CASSSPGQMYGYTF.

The chain employs TRBV6-1 and TRBJ2-7; 8 bases are a match to TRBD2. The germline V gene has CDR1 MNHNS and CDR2 SASEGT. V dropped 6 bases and J dropped 0; count of bases not matched to a gene: 4. The CDR3 loop spans 14 amino acids. The CDR3 loop reads CASSAGGSSYEQYF. CDR3 nucleotide sequence: TGTGCCAGCAGCGCGGGAGGAAGCTCCTACGAGCAGTACTTC.

The rearrangement uses TRBV30 and TRBJ1-4, with unresolved D. Trimming left V 4 bases short and J 3 bases short, with 6 bases between. Germline lookup yields CDR1 GTSNPN and CDR2 SVGIG (reference sequence). The CDR3 contains 12 residues. DNA of the CDR3: TGTGCCTGGACGCCCCCTAATGAAAAACTGTTTTTT. This translates into CAWTPPNEKLFF.

This clone is a singleton in its sample. The rearrangement uses TRBV6-1 and TRBJ2-7; TRBD2 might be the D (5 bases). V gave up 7 bases and J gave up 0 bases, with 10 bases separating them. The CDR3 is 13 residues long. Germline V CDR1 and CDR2: MNHNS, SASEGT. The chain's CDR3 is CASNVRGSYEQYF. DNA of the CDR3: TGTGCCAGCAATGTACGGGGCTCCTACGAGCAGTACTTC.

The chain links TRBV2 to TRBJ1-1; D ambiguous. Germline-derived CDR1 and CDR2 are SNHLY and FYNNEI. Trimming removed 2 bases at V and 6 bases at J, with 7 bases between. The CDR3 totals 12 residues. The CDR3 sequence is CASSERDPEAFF. In DNA, the CDR3 is TGTGCCAGCAGTGAAAGGGATCCTGAAGCTTTCTTT.

This chain links TRBV6-1 with TRBJ1-1; no clear D gene. CDR1 is MNHNS, CDR2 SASEGT, per germline. There are 13 residues in the CDR3. Trimming shortened V by 7 bases and J by 1 base, and 10 bases separated the two germline ends. CDR3 nucleotide sequence: TGTGCCAGCATATTAGTGGGGAACACTGAAGCTTTCTTT. Protein product: CASILVGNTEAFF.

CDR3 sequence (DNA): TGCGCCAGCAGCTTGGGACATGACAGGGGGCATGGCTACACCTTC. Translation: CASSLGHDRGHGYTF. The chain joins TRBV5-1 to TRBJ1-2, with 10 bases fitting TRBD1. CDR1 and CDR2 (germline): SGHRS, YFSETQ. The CDR3 is 15 amino acids. Trimming removed 0 bases from V and 6 bases from J; junction bases left unmatched: 5.

The CDR3 region has the DNA TGCGCCAGCAGCCAAGATATCCGGGGAGGAGGCCTCTCGAATGGCTACACCTTC. Protein sequence: CASSQDIRGGGLSNGYTF. The chain recombines TRBV4-3 with TRBJ1-2; D not resolved. Per germline, CDR1 LGHNA and CDR2 YSLEER. V dropped 0 bases and J dropped 6 bases, with 23 bases sitting between them. The CDR3 contains 18 residues.

This clone was detected a few times. This sample also contains other DNA sequences that code for the same CDR3. The chain carries TRBV19 and TRBJ1-5; 8 bases are a match to TRBD1. V shed 6 bases, J shed 2 bases, and the junction held 6 bases outside the gene matches. This CDR3 has 15 amino acids. The V gene's germline CDR1 is LNHDA and CDR2 SQIVND (reference sequence). CDR3 sequence reads: CASSLGQGGNQPQHF. Written as DNA, the CDR3 is TGTGCCAGTAGCCTTGGACAGGGCGGCAATCAGCCCCAGCATTTT.

The J gene is TRBJ2-1, the V gene TRBV5-6, with 13 bases that match TRBD2. The trim removed 1 base at V and 5 bases at J, leaving 9 bases unmatched. The CDR3 runs to 18 residues. Looked up from germline, CDR1 is SGHDT and CDR2 is YYEEEE. CDR3 DNA sequence: TGTGCCAGCAGCTTGTTTAGGACTAGCGGGAGAATTGACAATGAGCAGTTCTTC. Its translation is CASSLFRTSGRIDNEQFF.

The chain employs TRBV7-8 and TRBJ2-6, with D uncertain. The V end was cut by 5 bases, the J end by 0 bases, with 14 bases between. CDR1 is SGHVS, CDR2 FQNEAQ, per germline. The CDR3 spans 17 residues. CDR3 loop: CASSLRTQFSGANVLTF. The CDR3 DNA reads as TGTGCCAGCAGCCTAAGAACACAGTTCTCTGGGGCCAACGTCCTGACTTTC.

V is TRBV21-1 and J is TRBJ1-1. TRBV21-1 is designated a pseudogene. The CDR3 sequence is 16 residues long. This chain's CDR3 is CASSGGGRRPAHEAFF. The CDR3 DNA follows: TGTGCCAGCAGCGGGGGGGGCCGCCGGCCGGCTCATGAAGCTTTCTTT.

The genes are TRBV6-6 and TRBJ1-5; D gene uncertain. The CDR3 totals 16 residues. Trimming removed 2 bases from V and 6 bases from J, with 17 bases in between. Germline CDR1 is MNHNY and CDR2 is SVGAGI (reference sequence). CDR3 coding DNA: TGTGCCAGCAGTTACGCCGGTGAGTTTTCGGGTCAGCCCCAGCATTTT. It is translated as CASSYAGEFSGQPQHF.

The rearrangement uses TRBV7-8 and TRBJ1-3, with 7 positions matching TRBD1. V gave up 5 bases and J gave up 4 bases; unmatched junction bases: 5. The CDR3 is made up of 14 amino acids. Germline V gene data show CDR1 as SGHVS and CDR2 as FQNEAQ. The CDR3 reads CASSVGTAGNTIYF. The CDR3 nucleotides are TGTGCCAGCAGCGTTGGGACAGCGGGAAACACCATATATTTT.

This chain joins TRBV19 and TRBJ1-2; D is ambiguous. In germline, CDR1 is LNHDA, CDR2 SQIVND (reference sequence). V lost 3 bases, J lost 3 bases, and 8 bases lay in between. CDR3 length: 13 amino acids. The CDR3: CASSISGYYGYTF. DNA of the CDR3: TGTGCCAGTAGTATTTCCGGGTACTATGGCTACACCTTC.

This chain joins TRBV7-8 and TRBJ2-7; D unclear. V was pared by 1 base and J by 3 bases, with 13 bases between. Germline CDR1 is SGHVS and CDR2 is FQNEAQ. There are 15 residues in the CDR3. CDR3: CASSLDHHRDYEQYF. In DNA form, the CDR3 reads TGTGCCAGCAGCTTAGACCATCACAGAGACTACGAGCAGTACTTC.

The chain recombines TRBV7-9 with TRBJ2-6, with a weak D call TRBD2 (6 bases). This CDR3 region has 16 residues. V dropped 4 bases and J dropped 1 base, with 11 bases sitting between them. From germline, CDR1 is SEHNR and CDR2 FQNEAQ (reference sequence). CDR3 sequence reads: CASSSTGGSGANVLTF. The DNA of the CDR3 is TGTGCCAGCAGCTCCACCGGGGGTTCTGGGGCCAACGTCCTGACTTTC.

V is TRBV7-2 and J is TRBJ1-5; TRBD1 might be the D (6 bases). This CDR3 comprises 17 residues. Germline CDR1 is SGHTA and CDR2 is FQGNSA. Trimming took 5 bases from V and 1 from J, leaving 18 bases between them. The CDR3 is CASSSTSGGPSNQPQHF. In DNA form, the CDR3 reads TGTGCCAGCAGCAGTACCTCCGGGGGGCCGAGCAATCAGCCCCAGCATTTT.

This clone came up a few times. The chain carries TRBV15 and TRBJ2-7, with 12 bases matching TRBD2. CDR3 length: 18 amino acids. CDR1 is LNHNV and CDR2 is YYDKDF in the germline V gene (reference sequence). Unmatched junction bases numbered 12, after V lost 1 base and J lost 5 bases. The CDR3 reads CATSRAGDPSGRADEQYF. The CDR3 DNA reads as TGTGCCACCAGCAGAGCAGGGGATCCTAGCGGGAGGGCCGACGAGCAGTACTTC.